What follows are 8 T cell receptor beta chains derived from one specimen sequenced in a study of CD8+ T cells in alopecia areata. As the sequencing template, cDNA was produced by extracting RNA and reverse transcribing it. Sequenced by immunoSEQ multiplex PCR; TCRdb stores in-frame clones only, minus some. This sample carries over 100,000 clones, none of them present only once. Sequenced input: lesional skin. Source of these receptors: a C3H/HeJ mouse with alopecia areata. The mouse strain carries the MHC haplotype H2-k.

This clone was seen at least ten times. Gene names and germline refer to mouse. The CDR3 is cut off 4 residues early in the read; its end comes from the germline J gene. This chain uses TRBV1 with TRBJ2-4, with 8 bases that match TRBD2. Germline V CDR1 and CDR2: NSQYPW, LRSPGD (reference sequence). The V gene end was trimmed by 1 base and the J gene end by 1 base; junction bases not matched to a gene: 4. The CDR3 extends over 16 amino acids. CDR3 loop: CTCSAAPDWGQNTLYF. CDR3 DNA, as far as it was read: TGCACCTGCAGTGCAGCTCCGGACTGGGGTCAAAAC.

This clone was observed a few times. Gene names and germline refer to mouse. The CDR3 end lies 4 residues beyond the end of the read and is filled in from the germline J gene. The genes are TRBV13-3 and TRBJ1-1; D remains ambiguous. CDR3 length equals 12 residues. The V and J ends lost 2 bases and 3 bases respectively, with 5 bases between them. CDR1 NNHDY and CDR2 SYVADS come from the germline V gene. Here the CDR3 reads CASSDSYTEVFF. The part of the CDR3 DNA that was read is TGTGCCAGCAGTGACTCCTACACA.

As for this clone: Gene and germline names: mouse. The read stops 4 residues short of the end of the CDR3; the missing end is completed from the germline J gene. This chain joins TRBV13-3 and TRBJ2-1; 8 nucleotides align to TRBD2. The CDR3 is 16 amino acids. V was clipped by 2 bases and J by 1 base; unmatched bases: 5. Looked up from germline, CDR1 is NNHDY and CDR2 is SYVADS. Incomplete CDR3 DNA: TGTGCCAGCAGTGACTCTGGGGGGTCCAACTATGCT. Translated, it gives CASSDSGGSNYA. The entire CDR3 is CASSDSGGSNYAEQFF.

This clone has a count of ten or more. Germline and genes: mouse. The read terminates 4 residues before the CDR3 end, so the remaining end is supplied by the germline J gene. The chain recombines TRBV13-3 with TRBJ2-2, with TRBD1 identical over 9 bases. CDR1 and CDR2 (germline): NNHDY, SYVADS. J was trimmed by 2 bases and V by 4 bases; bases with no gene match: 3. The CDR3 extends over 15 amino acids. The part of the CDR3 DNA that was read is TGTGCCAGCAGTCTGGACAGGGGTAACACCGGG. The encoded protein is CASSLDRGNTG. The complete CDR3 protein is CASSLDRGNTGQLYF.

Comments on this clone: Mouse gene names apply. The CDR3 end lies 4 residues beyond the end of the read and is filled in from the germline J gene. The chain has TRBV1 and TRBJ1-2; D is possibly TRBD1 (6 bases). V gave up 5 bases and J gave up 4 bases, with 14 bases separating them. This CDR3 has 14 amino acids. Germline V gene data show CDR1 as NSQYPW and CDR2 as LRSPGD (reference sequence). The part of the CDR3 DNA that was read is TGCACCTGCAGTACCAGACAGGTGGGCTCC. It yields the protein CTCSTRQVGS. Given in full, the CDR3 is CTCSTRQVGSDYTF.

A word on this clone: The genes and germline here are from mouse. The missing CDR3 end, 4 residues past where the read stops, is filled in from the germline J gene. The rearrangement uses TRBV13-3 and TRBJ2-4; unclear D gene. The CDR3 is 13 residues long. CDR1 NNHDY and CDR2 SYVADS come from the germline V gene. The ends were cut back, 5 bases at V and 0 bases at J, with 7 bases in the middle. CDR3 DNA, as far as it was read: TGTGCCAGCAGCTCTCTTAGTCAAAAC. Translation: CASSSLSQN. The full CDR3 reads CASSSLSQNTLYF.

The table lists this clone with a few counts. The gene names here belong to mouse. Read data end 4 residues before the CDR3 end; the end is taken from the germline J gene. This chain joins TRBV1 and TRBJ2-7; 9 bases are a match to TRBD1. CDR3 size: 15 residues. Germline-derived CDR1 and CDR2 are NSQYPW and LRSPGD (reference sequence). The CDR3 sequence is CTCSAEEDRGYEQYF. CDR3 DNA (partial): TGCACCTGCAGTGCAGAGGAGGACAGGGGTTAT.

Comments on this clone: All gene names here are mouse names. The sequenced fragment ends 4 residues before the CDR3 boundary, so the rest is inferred from the germline J gene. V and J are TRBV13-2 and TRBJ2-3, with 11 bases lining up with TRBD1. From germline, CDR1 is NNHNN and CDR2 SYGAGS (reference sequence). V gave up 5 bases and J gave up 0 bases; unmatched junction bases: 8. The CDR3 totals 17 residues. Incomplete CDR3 DNA: TGTGCCAGCGGCCGACTCGGACAGGGGGCTAGTGCAGAA. Amino acids: CASGRLGQGASAE. The complete CDR3 sequence is CASGRLGQGASAETLYF.